This TCR beta chain was documented in a study of shared clonotypes between healthy human individuals. As for the study in general: CD4 naive and memory got three plates each, CD8 naive two, CD8 memory one.

V dropped 6 bases and J dropped 3; count of bases not matched to a gene: 2. The CDR3 extends over 12 amino acids. Germline V gene lookup returns CDR1 SNHLY and CDR2 FYNNEI. With regard to this clone: As yet, its antigen is unknown. Other DNA sequences in this specimen translate into the identical CDR3.

Terminally differentiated effector memory CD45RA+ cells were excluded by CCR7 positive selection of CD45RO-negative cells. Donors comprised only Caucasian adults living in Nashville, Tennessee. The protocol was immunoSEQ multiplex PCR, while the TCRdb copy is restricted to in-frame clones and leaves out a portion. The table has around 600,000 clones, 95% seen once; the top ten hold approximately 0.11%. General observations from the study: A reduction in generation probabilities was seen for non-shared clonotypes relative to those shared by all four donors.

The V gene is TRBV2, the J gene TRBJ2-7; TRBD2 aligns across 7 bases. The TCR was taken from a woman between 25 and 40 years old in good health. The sequenced sample was naive CD8+ T cells sorted from blood. Here the CDR3 reads CASSGGSYEQYF. The CDR3 DNA reads TGTGCCAGCAGCGGGGGGAGCTACGAGCAGTACTTC. The full variable domain, completed using reference TRBV2 and TRBJ2-7, is EPEVTQTPSHQVTQMGQEVILRCVPISNHLYFYWYRQILGQKVEFLVSFYNNEISEKSEIFDDQFSVERPDGSNFTLKIRSTKLEDSAMYFCASSGGSYEQYFGPGTRLTVT.